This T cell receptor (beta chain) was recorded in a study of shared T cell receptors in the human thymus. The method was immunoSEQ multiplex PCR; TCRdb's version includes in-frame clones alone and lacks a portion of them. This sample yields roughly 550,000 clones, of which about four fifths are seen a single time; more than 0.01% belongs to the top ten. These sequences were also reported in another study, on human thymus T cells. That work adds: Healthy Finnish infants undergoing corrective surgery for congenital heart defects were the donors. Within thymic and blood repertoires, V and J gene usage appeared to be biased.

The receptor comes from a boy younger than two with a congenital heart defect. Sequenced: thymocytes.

The CDR3 bases are TGTGCCAGTAGTACTAGCCTTCCCGGGGAGCTGTTTTTT. It yields the protein CASSTSLPGELFF. V gene TRBV19 combines with J gene TRBJ2-2; weak D call: TRBD2 (5 bases). V lost 4 bases and J 6 bases, leaving 9 bases between the germline ends. Per germline, CDR1 LNHDA and CDR2 SQIVND (reference sequence). This CDR3 has 13 amino acids. Full variable domain (rest looked up from reference TRBV19 and TRBJ2-2): DGGITQSPKYLFRKEGQNVTLSCEQNLNHDAMYWYRQDPGQGLRLIYYSQIVNDFQKGDIAEGYSVSREKKESFPLTVTSAQKNPTAFYLCASSTSLPGELFFGEGSRLTVL.